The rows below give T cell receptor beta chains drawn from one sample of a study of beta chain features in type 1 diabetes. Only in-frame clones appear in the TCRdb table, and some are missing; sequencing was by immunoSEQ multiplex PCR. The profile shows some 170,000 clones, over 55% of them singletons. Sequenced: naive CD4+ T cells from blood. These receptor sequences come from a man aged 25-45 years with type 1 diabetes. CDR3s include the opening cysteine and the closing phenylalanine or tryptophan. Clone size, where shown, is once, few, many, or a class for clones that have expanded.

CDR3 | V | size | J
CSVITQGREKLFF | TRBV29-1 | NA | TRBJ1-4
CASTGTAATNEKLFF | TRBV5-6 | NA | TRBJ1-4
CASSDQNQETQYF | TRBV2 | NA | TRBJ2-5
CATSRDRNIQETQYF | TRBV15 | once | TRBJ2-5
CSVKGREGRHNEQFF | TRBV29-1 | NA | TRBJ2-1
CSVENGHLATF | TRBV29-1 | NA | TRBJ1-2
CASRGTVNTGELFF | TRBV2 | NA | TRBJ2-2
CASSSGLAGAPETQYF | TRBV7-2 | NA | TRBJ2-5
CASSTDSYEQYF | TRBV5-6 | NA | TRBJ2-7
CASSDAGGNTEAFF | TRBV25-1 | NA | TRBJ1-1
CASSPTGANEKLFF | TRBV18 | NA | TRBJ1-4
CAWGATLGTDTQYF | TRBV30 | NA | TRBJ2-3
CASSPRDTQYF | TRBV18 | NA | TRBJ2-3
CASSPGTSGTDTQYF | TRBV27 | NA | TRBJ2-3
CASSPFQGVGYTF | TRBV7-2 | few | TRBJ1-2
CASSSSARVRETQYF | TRBV5-6 | once | TRBJ2-5
CAWKERGTTEAFF | TRBV30 | NA | TRBJ1-1
CASSIGVITDTQYF | TRBV19 | NA | TRBJ2-3
CASSVDAGGSETQYF | TRBV9 | NA | TRBJ2-5
CASSLVFQSYEQYF | TRBV7-2 | NA | TRBJ2-7
CAWTGENTIYF | TRBV30 | NA | TRBJ1-3
CASSTGRGVEQFF | TRBV5-1 | once | TRBJ2-1
CASSTTEGYGYTF | TRBV27 | NA | TRBJ1-2
CATAGYEETQYF | TRBV7-9 | NA | TRBJ2-5
CAKGRADTQYF | TRBV2 | once | TRBJ2-3
CASSAGLDTDTQYF | TRBV9 | NA | TRBJ2-3
CASSLGQGRNTQYF | TRBV5-1 | NA | TRBJ2-3
CASLPAGAATGELFF | TRBV19 | few | TRBJ2-2
CASSSSYNSPLHF | TRBV27 | few | TRBJ1-6
CATSRPPGAAGELFF | TRBV15 | NA | TRBJ2-2
CASSPERGLEQYF | TRBV18 | few | TRBJ2-7
CASSLDVGTQYF | TRBV7-2 | NA | TRBJ2-3
CASSQSTEAHYGYTF | TRBV16 | NA | TRBJ1-2